These 5 T cell receptor beta chains originate from one sample sequenced in a study of T cell changes during pregnancy in multiple sclerosis. TCRdb's table, derived via immunoSEQ multiplex PCR, lists solely in-frame clones and lacks some. Of tens of thousands of clones in the sample, 92% were seen once. Sample: peripheral blood, taken before pregnancy. These receptors were taken from a female donor with multiple sclerosis, enrolled in a pregnancy study.

The V call is TRBV4-1, the J call TRBJ1-2, with D maybe TRBD1 (5 bases). Germline values: CDR1 MGHRA, CDR2 YSYEKL. The CDR3 contains 13 residues. The V end was cut by 1 base, the J end by 7 bases, with 10 bases between. As DNA, the CDR3 is TGCGCCAGCAGCCAAGTGGGGAGGGGTGGCTACACCTTC. Translation gives CASSQVGRGGYTF.

The count of this clone is one. J is TRBJ2-7 and V is TRBV2, with 7 bases aligning to TRBD2. The CDR3 sequence is 15 residues long. With V trimmed by 6 bases and J by 0 bases, 8 bases remained unmatched. Germline-derived CDR1 and CDR2 are SNHLY and FYNNEI. As DNA, the CDR3 is TGTGCCAGCAGCCTACCGGGACTAATCTCCTACGAGCAGTACTTC. Translated: CASSLPGLISYEQYF.

The J gene is TRBJ2-7, the V gene TRBV6-5; possibly TRBD1 for D (6 bases). With 4 bases removed from V and 2 bases from J, the gap between germline ends came to 6 bases. This CDR3 is built from 12 residues. CDR1 and CDR2 from the germline V gene are MNHEY and SVGAGI. The CDR3 spells CASSWDTYEQYF. CDR3 bases: TGTGCCAGCAGTTGGGACACCTACGAGCAGTACTTC.

This rearrangement joins TRBV30 to TRBJ1-1, with 9 bases aligning to TRBD1. V shed 5 bases, J shed 0 bases, and the junction held 16 bases outside the gene matches. The CDR3 runs 18 residues. Germline V gives CDR1 GTSNPN, CDR2 SVGIG (reference sequence). The CDR3 DNA reads as TGTGCCTGGGACACGCCGGGACAGGGATTGTCCATGAACACTGAAGCTTTCTTT. Translating gives CAWDTPGQGLSMNTEAFF.

The chain uses TRBV14 and TRBJ2-2; tentatively, D is TRBD2 (6 bases). The germline gives CDR1 SGHDN, CDR2 FVKESK. The CDR3 spans 13 residues. V dropped 4 bases and J dropped 6 bases, with 9 bases sitting between them. The CDR3 sequence is CASSPSGPGELFF. CDR3 in DNA: TGTGCCAGCAGCCCGAGCGGGCCCGGGGAGCTGTTTTTT.